These T cell receptor beta chains were read from a single sample in a study of blood T cells in healthy people across ages. TCRdb reprocessed the 5' RACE reads with MiXCR, giving one entry per CDR3 protein. The table lists approximately 1,700,000 distinct CDR3 sequences, about two fifths of them singletons. The specimen sequenced was blood. Receptors were obtained from a human donor in good health. Both conserved end residues are part of each CDR3. Fields, in order: clone size, J gene, D gene, V gene, CDR3 protein, CDR3 DNA. The D gene is left open where the match is weak. Some rows mark clone size as missing; the rest say once, few, many or name a class of expanded clone.

-,TRBJ1-5,TRBD1,TRBV28,CASSLYSPLTGGQGNQPQHF,TGTGCCAGCAGTTTATATTCCCCACTTACAGGGGGCCAAGGCAATCAGCCCCAGCATTTT
few,TRBJ1-1,-,TRBV27,CASNLFGGSETEAFF,TGTGCCAGCAATTTGTTTGGGGGGAGCGAGACTGAAGCTTTCTTT
few,TRBJ2-7,-,TRBV20-1,CSARDGSGSTYEQYF,TGCAGTGCTAGAGATGGTTCTGGGTCGACCTACGAGCAGTACTTC
-,TRBJ1-5,TRBD1,TRBV7-2,CASSWRTGGNQPQHF,TGTGCCAGTAGCTGGAGGACAGGGGGCAATCAGCCCCAGCATTTT
few,TRBJ2-1,-,TRBV15,CATSRGEGRTTGPGQFF,TGTGCCACCAGCAGAGGGGAAGGGAGGACTACTGGGCCGGGGCAGTTCTTC
-,TRBJ1-5,-,TRBV20-1,CSASPGGADQPQHF,TGCAGTGCTAGCCCCGGGGGGGCTGATCAGCCCCAGCATTTT
-,TRBJ2-7,-,TRBV7-6,CASSYGGGSSYEQYF,TGTGCCAGCAGCTACGGAGGGGGAAGCTCCTACGAGCAGTACTTC
-,TRBJ1-5,-,TRBV6-6,CASGWGDGGQPQHF,TGTGCCAGCGGTTGGGGGGATGGGGGTCAGCCCCAGCATTTT
few,TRBJ2-7,-,TRBV6-1,CASSEFGRVVGEQYF,TGTGCCAGCAGTGAATTTGGACGAGTTGTTGGAGAGCAGTACTTC
-,TRBJ1-2,-,TRBV28,CASSLPVTGLGPDGYTF,TGTGCCAGCAGTTTACCAGTAACAGGGTTAGGCCCAGATGGCTACACCTTC
-,TRBJ1-2,-,TRBV29-1,CSALGQTNYGYTF,TGCAGCGCCCTAGGACAGACGAACTATGGCTACACCTTC
-,TRBJ2-3,-,TRBV9,CASSVSLGGPLPDTQYF,TGTGCCAGCAGCGTAAGTTTAGGGGGACCCCTGCCTGATACGCAGTATTTT
-,TRBJ1-2,TRBD1,TRBV20-1,CSARSAGGGYGYTF,TGCAGTGCTAGATCCGCAGGGGGCGGTTATGGCTACACCTTC
few,TRBJ2-1,TRBD2,TRBV7-6,CASSLEAGIGLEEEQFF,TGTGCCAGCAGCTTAGAAGCGGGGATTGGACTAGAGGAGGAGCAGTTCTTC
few,TRBJ2-7,TRBD2,TRBV5-1,CASTSGLAGRYEQYF,TGCGCCAGCACCTCAGGACTAGCGGGGCGATACGAGCAGTACTTC
many,TRBJ2-5,TRBD1,TRBV29-1,CSVDQGGQQETQYF,TGCAGCGTTGATCAAGGGGGACAGCAAGAGACCCAGTACTTC
-,TRBJ1-5,TRBD1,TRBV27,CAGSGTVNGPQHF,TGTGCCGGCAGTGGGACAGTAAACGGGCCCCAGCATTTT
-,TRBJ1-1,-,TRBV3-1,CASSQAAGPETEAFF,TGTGCCAGCAGCCAAGCGGCAGGGCCCGAAACTGAAGCTTTCTTT
many,TRBJ1-6,-,TRBV4-2,CASSQEEGPINNSPLHF,TGTGCCAGCAGCCAAGAAGAGGGGCCGATAAATAATTCACCCCTCCACTTT
-,TRBJ2-3,TRBD2,TRBV7-2,CASSLVGLAGDLASTDTQYF,TGTGCCAGCAGCCTTGTGGGACTAGCGGGGGACCTAGCTAGCACAGATACGCAGTATTTT
-,TRBJ1-2,-,TRBV7-2,CASSLDTGKGGYTF,TGTGCCAGCAGCTTAGACACAGGGAAAGGCGGCTACACCTTC
-,TRBJ2-1,-,TRBV24-1,CATSDFSDERFF,TGTGCCACCAGTGATTTCTCGGATGAGCGGTTCTTC
-,TRBJ2-4,-,TRBV13,CASSFPRRFGAKNIQYF,TGTGCCAGCAGCTTCCCAAGACGGTTTGGGGCCAAAAACATTCAGTACTTC
-,TRBJ1-1,TRBD1,TRBV11-2,CASSLEVRGSVNTEAFF,TGTGCCAGCAGCTTAGAGGTCAGGGGGAGCGTGAACACTGAAGCTTTCTTT
-,TRBJ1-2,TRBD1,TRBV10-3,CAISPGTGRIGYTF,TGTGCCATCAGCCCCGGGACAGGGCGGATCGGCTACACCTTC
few,TRBJ2-6,-,TRBV20-1,CSAHQGANVLTF,TGCAGCGCCCATCAGGGGGCCAACGTCCTGACTTTC
few,TRBJ2-3,-,TRBV18,CASSPTPTDTQYF,TGTGCCAGCAGTCCAACCCCCACAGATACGCAGTATTTT
few,TRBJ2-1,TRBD2,TRBV7-2,CASSRTSGGSLGNEQFF,TGTGCCAGCAGCAGGACTAGCGGGGGGTCACTAGGGAATGAGCAGTTCTTC
-,TRBJ2-7,TRBD1,TRBV10-3,CAISEPGTANSYEQYF,TGTGCCATCAGTGAGCCAGGGACAGCTAACTCCTACGAGCAGTACTTC
once,TRBJ2-5,TRBD2,TRBV5-1,CASSLLGGFQETQYF,TGCGCCAGCAGCTTGCTGGGGGGGTTCCAAGAGACCCAGTACTTC
-,TRBJ2-1,TRBD1,TRBV24-1,CATSETGQGVNEQFF,TGTGCCACCAGCGAAACCGGACAGGGGGTGAACGAGCAGTTCTTC
-,TRBJ2-7,TRBD1,TRBV20-1,CSHLRTGSYEQYF,TGCAGTCATCTCCGGACAGGGTCATACGAGCAGTACTTC
few,TRBJ2-4,TRBD1,TRBV7-2,CASSSVPTGGGGNIQYF,TGTGCCAGCAGCTCCGTACCGACAGGGGGCGGCGGAAACATTCAGTACTTC
many,TRBJ2-7,-,TRBV20-1,CSARDQGSEEQYF,TGCAGTGCTAGAGATCAGGGGTCGGAGGAGCAGTACTTC
-,TRBJ2-7,TRBD2,TRBV10-3,CAIRLAGESYEQYF,TGTGCCATCAGGCTAGCGGGGGAATCCTACGAGCAGTACTTC
few,TRBJ2-7,-,TRBV4-3,CASRLVTALPEQYF,TGCGCCAGCCGGTTGGTCACAGCCCTCCCCGAGCAGTACTTC
-,TRBJ2-1,TRBD1,TRBV29-1,CSVTRDRGSNEQFF,TGCAGCGTCACCCGGGACAGGGGGAGCAATGAGCAGTTCTTC
-,TRBJ1-2,-,TRBV3-1,CASSQDGDTKRGGYTF,TGTGCCAGCAGCCAAGACGGGGACACCAAACGGGGTGGCTACACCTTC
-,TRBJ1-6,-,TRBV20-1,CSASYQESSPLHF,TGCAGTGCTAGCTATCAGGAGAGTTCACCCCTCCACTTT
-,TRBJ2-1,-,TRBV2,CASSMTYYNEQFF,TGTGCCAGCAGCATGACCTATTACAATGAGCAGTTCTTC
few,TRBJ2-2,-,TRBV4-1,CASSQGRVKTGELFF,TGCGCCAGCAGCCAAGGCAGGGTGAAGACCGGGGAGCTGTTTTTT
few,TRBJ1-2,-,TRBV4-3,CASRGVGGDYGYTF,TGCGCCAGCAGAGGGGTTGGGGGGGACTATGGCTACACCTTC
-,TRBJ1-5,-,TRBV7-3,CASRTRGARDNQPQHF,TGTGCCAGCAGGACCAGAGGGGCGCGGGACAATCAGCCCCAGCATTTT